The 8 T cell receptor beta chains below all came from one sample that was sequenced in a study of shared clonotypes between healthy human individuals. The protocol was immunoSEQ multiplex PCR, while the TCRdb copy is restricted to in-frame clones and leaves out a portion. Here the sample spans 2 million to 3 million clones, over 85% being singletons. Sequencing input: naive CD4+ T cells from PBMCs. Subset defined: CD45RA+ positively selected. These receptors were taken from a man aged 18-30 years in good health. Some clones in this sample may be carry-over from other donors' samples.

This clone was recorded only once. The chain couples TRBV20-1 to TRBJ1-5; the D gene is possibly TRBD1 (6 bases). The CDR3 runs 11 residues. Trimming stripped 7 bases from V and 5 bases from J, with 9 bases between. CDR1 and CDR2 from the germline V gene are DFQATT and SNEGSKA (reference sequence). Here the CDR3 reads CSGGAYQPQHF. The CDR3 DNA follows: TGCAGTGGGGGGGCGTATCAGCCCCAGCATTTT.

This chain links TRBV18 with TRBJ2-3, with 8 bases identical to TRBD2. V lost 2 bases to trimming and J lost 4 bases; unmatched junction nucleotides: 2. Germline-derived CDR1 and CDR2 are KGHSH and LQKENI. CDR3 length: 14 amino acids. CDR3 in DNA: TGTGCCAGCTCACCAGAAGCGGGAGCAGATACGCAGTATTTT. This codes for CASSPEAGADTQYF.

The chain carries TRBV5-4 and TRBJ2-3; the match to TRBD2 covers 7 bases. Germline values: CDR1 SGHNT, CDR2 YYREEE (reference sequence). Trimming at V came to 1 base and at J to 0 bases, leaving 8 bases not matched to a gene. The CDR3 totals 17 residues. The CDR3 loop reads CASSLPGAGSSTDTQYF. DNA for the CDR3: TGTGCCAGCAGCTTGCCGGGAGCGGGATCTAGCACAGATACGCAGTATTTT.

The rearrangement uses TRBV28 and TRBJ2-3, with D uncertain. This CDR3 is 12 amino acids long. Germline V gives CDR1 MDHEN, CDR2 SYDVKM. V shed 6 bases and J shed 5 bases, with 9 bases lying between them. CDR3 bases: TGTGCCAGCAGCGATCACGGAGATACGCAGTATTTT. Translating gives CASSDHGDTQYF.

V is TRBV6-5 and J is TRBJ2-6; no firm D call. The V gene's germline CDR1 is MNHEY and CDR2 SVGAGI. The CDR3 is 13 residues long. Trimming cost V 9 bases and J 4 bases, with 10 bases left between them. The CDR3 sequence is CARGQSGANVLTF. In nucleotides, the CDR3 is TGTGCCAGAGGGCAATCCGGGGCCAACGTCCTGACTTTC.

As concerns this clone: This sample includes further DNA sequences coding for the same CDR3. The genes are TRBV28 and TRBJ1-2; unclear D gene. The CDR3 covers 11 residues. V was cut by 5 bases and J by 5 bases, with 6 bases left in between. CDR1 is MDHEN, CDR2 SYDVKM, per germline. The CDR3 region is CASSPAYGYTF. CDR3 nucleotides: TGTGCCAGCAGTCCCGCGTATGGCTACACCTTC.

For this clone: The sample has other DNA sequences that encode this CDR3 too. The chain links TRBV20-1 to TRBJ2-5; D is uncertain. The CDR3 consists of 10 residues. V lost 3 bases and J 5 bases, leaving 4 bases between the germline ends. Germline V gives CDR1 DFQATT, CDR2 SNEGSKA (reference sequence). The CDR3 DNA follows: TGCAGTGCTAGGGGGGAGACCCAGTACTTC. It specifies CSARGETQYF.

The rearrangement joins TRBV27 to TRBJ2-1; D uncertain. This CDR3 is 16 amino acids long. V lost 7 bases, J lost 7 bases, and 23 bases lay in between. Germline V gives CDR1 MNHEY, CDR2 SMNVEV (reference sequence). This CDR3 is CASTPMGYNRWNEQFF. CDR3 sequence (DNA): TGTGCCAGCACACCAATGGGTTACAACCGGTGGAATGAGCAGTTCTTC.